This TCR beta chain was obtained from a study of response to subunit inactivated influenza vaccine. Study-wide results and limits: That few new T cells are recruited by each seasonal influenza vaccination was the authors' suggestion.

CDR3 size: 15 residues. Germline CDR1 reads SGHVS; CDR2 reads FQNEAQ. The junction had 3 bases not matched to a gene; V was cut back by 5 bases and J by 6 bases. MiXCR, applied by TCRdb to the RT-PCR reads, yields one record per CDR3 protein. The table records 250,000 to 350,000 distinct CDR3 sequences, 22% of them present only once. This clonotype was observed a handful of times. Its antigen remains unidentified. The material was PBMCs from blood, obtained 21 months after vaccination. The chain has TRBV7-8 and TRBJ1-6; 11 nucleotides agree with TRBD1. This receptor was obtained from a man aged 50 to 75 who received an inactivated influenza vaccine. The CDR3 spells CASSEGTGGNSPLHF. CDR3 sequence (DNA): TGTGCCAGCAGCGAAGGGACAGGGGGTAATTCACCCCTCCACTTT.